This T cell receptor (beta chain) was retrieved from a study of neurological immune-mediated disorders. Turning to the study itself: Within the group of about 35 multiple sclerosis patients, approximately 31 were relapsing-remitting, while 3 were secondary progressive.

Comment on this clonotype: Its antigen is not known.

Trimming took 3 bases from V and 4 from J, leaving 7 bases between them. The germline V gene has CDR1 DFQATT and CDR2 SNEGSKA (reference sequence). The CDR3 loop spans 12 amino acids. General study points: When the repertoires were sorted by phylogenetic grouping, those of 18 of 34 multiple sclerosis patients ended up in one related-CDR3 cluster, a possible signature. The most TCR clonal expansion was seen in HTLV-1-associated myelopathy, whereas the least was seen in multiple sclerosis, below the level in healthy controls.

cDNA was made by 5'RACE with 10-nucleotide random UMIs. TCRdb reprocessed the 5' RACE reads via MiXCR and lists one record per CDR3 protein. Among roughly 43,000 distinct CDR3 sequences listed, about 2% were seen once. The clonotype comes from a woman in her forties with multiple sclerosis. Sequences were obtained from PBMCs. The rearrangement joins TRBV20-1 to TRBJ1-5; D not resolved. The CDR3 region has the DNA TGCAGTGCTAGGAGCCCTAATCAGCCCCAGCATTTT. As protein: CSARSPNQPQHF.